This record covers a single T cell receptor beta chain. The specificity of this receptor is unknown. The input lacks base qualities; no much larger clone sits a single base away. This sample is drawn from a study of blood T cell repertoires in COVID-19 (dated by TCRdb to 2020 to 2022). In terms of the full investigation: Samples from collaborators originated in the United States, Italy and Spain and spanned both the acute and convalescent phases of COVID-19. HLA class I and class II types, where available, came from metadata supplied by the sample provider rather than from assay-based typing. Deeply sampled blood TCRbeta repertoires from subjects exposed to, actively infected with, or recovered from COVID-19 were included in the dataset. The repertoires were made available in a free public database intended to serve as a resource for research on the immune response to SARS-CoV-2. Nearly every sample came with metadata listing a de-identified subject ID, COVID-19 status, age in years and sex. The material from the prospective study consisted of cDNA or gDNA derived from T cells, B-cell-depleted T cells, or PBMCs. Samples came from the ongoing ImmuneRACE study (first 160 participants) plus 1,254 subjects from 6 global collaborators. Study-wide findings and limitations: Clinical and demographic metadata were provided uncurated, with the amount varying by source and participant.

From the cysteine through the phenylalanine, the CDR3 covers 16 amino acids. Here the CDR3 DNA is all that survives: 48 bases in frame from base 1. The germline V gene yields SGHTA for CDR1 and FQGNSA for CDR2. Trimming leaves V shorter by 5 bases and J shorter by 7 bases, with the junction holding 11 bases beyond the gene matches. Collaborating institutions collected whole blood in K2EDTA tubes following their own protocols. For TCRbeta analysis, collaborators shipped samples as frozen whole blood, isolated PBMCs, or DNA extracted from either of those sample types. The immunoSEQ Assay, a bias-controlled multiplex PCR, was used to amplify TCRbeta CDR3 regions from genomic DNA. The paper's data handling went like this. Within the assay, amplification of reference gene primers was used to estimate how many nucleated cells each sample contained. To quantify the absolute abundance of each unique TCRbeta CDR3 rearrangement, sequence reads were collapsed and filtered. For each sample, productive Simpson clonality was calculated as the square root of Simpson's diversity index across productive rearrangements. What TCRdb holds here is the immuneACCESS table cut down to in-frame rearrangements. Part of the clones is not present; checked against another copy, under half of the missing clones reflect an unresolved V gene, and the others are unexplained. Clone size and V and J calls were adopted from that table, with D and trimming inferred from the DNA. The sample table shows some 63,000 clones, and less than 80% are seen once. Roughly 32% of the sample belongs to the ten largest clones.

The sequencing sample was made of peripheral blood. This TCR was recovered from a human donor in a cohort sampled during active COVID-19. The sequence links TRBV7-2 to TRBJ2-1, with 10 bases aligning to TRBD2. The CDR3 region reads CASSLGLAGVLNEQFF. The sequenced DNA: TGTGCCAGCAGCCTGGGGCTAGCGGGAGTTTTAAATGAGCAGTTCTTC.